Listed below are T cell receptor beta chains from one sample, sequenced in a study of cytomegalovirus exposure and HLA in healthy donors. Repertoires were generated with immunoSEQ multiplex PCR, while TCRdb's copy carries only in-frame clones and drops some. The listing contains under 200,000 clones. The sample was PBMCs. The receptor source for this set is a man aged 25 to 40 in good health and CMV-seronegative. CDR3s include the opening cysteine and the closing phenylalanine or tryptophan. A D gene is named only where the DNA matches it firmly.

>TRBJ2-1|TRBD2|TRBV30
CARASGRAVSYNEQFF
TGTGCCCGGGCTAGCGGGAGGGCCGTGTCCTACAATGAGCAGTTCTTC
>TRBJ2-7|NA|TRBV5-1
CASSLPSYEQYF
TGCGCCAGCAGCTTGCCGAGTTACGAGCAGTACTTC
>TRBJ1-5|NA|TRBV4-3
CASSQDEQGRQPQHF
TGCGCCAGCAGCCAAGATGAACAGGGTCGCCAGCCCCAGCATTTT
>TRBJ2-6|NA|TRBV6-5
CASSLSGANVLTF
TGTGCCAGCAGCCTCTCTGGGGCCAACGTCCTGACTTTC
>TRBJ2-2|NA|TRBV2
CASRITGSSFTGELFF
TGTGCCAGCAGGATAACAGGGTCATCGTTCACCGGGGAGCTGTTTTTT
>TRBJ1-6|NA|TRBV4-1
CASSQIPGHTLDSPLHF
TGCGCCAGCAGCCAAATACCGGGACACACTTTAGATTCACCCCTCCACTTT
>TRBJ2-5|TRBD2|TRBV28
CASSLSGTSGTFQETQYF
TGTGCCAGCAGTTTATCAGGGACTAGCGGGACATTCCAAGAGACCCAGTACTTC
>TRBJ2-7|NA|TRBV5-1
CASREPAGEQYF
TGCGCCAGCAGGGAGCCTGCGGGGGAGCAGTACTTC
>TRBJ1-4|NA|TRBV5-1
CASSQSGAGDEKLFF
TGCGCCAGCAGCCAATCGGGTGCTGGCGATGAAAAACTGTTTTTT
>TRBJ1-2|TRBD1|TRBV9
CASSVDDRGDYGYTF
TGTGCCAGCAGCGTAGACGACAGGGGAGACTATGGCTACACCTTC
>TRBJ1-6|TRBD1|TRBV2
CASSEIGQGFNSPLHF
TGTGCCAGCAGTGAAATAGGACAGGGGTTCAATTCACCCCTCCACTTT
>TRBJ1-3|TRBD1|TRBV13
CASSPTLGNRQGRSGNTIYF
TGTGCCAGCAGCCCCACGTTAGGGAACAGACAGGGACGTTCCGGAAACACCATATATTTT
>TRBJ1-6|TRBD1|TRBV10-3
CAIRDRQGVDSPLHF
TGTGCCATCAGGGATCGACAGGGGGTGGATTCACCCCTCCACTTT
>TRBJ2-7|TRBD1|TRBV5-5
CASSFRDREVYEQYF
TGTGCCAGCAGCTTCCGGGACAGGGAAGTTTACGAGCAGTACTTC
>TRBJ1-5|NA|TRBV10-3
CAISVEGTPQHF
TGTGCCATCAGTGTTGAGGGAACGCCCCAGCATTTT
>TRBJ2-3|TRBD2|TRBV9
CASSGLSGGAPTDTQYF
TGTGCCAGCAGTGGACTTAGCGGGGGGGCACCCACAGATACGCAGTATTTT
>TRBJ2-1|NA|TRBV18
CASSPPGRNEQFF
TGTGCCAGCTCACCACCCGGGAGAAATGAGCAGTTCTTC
>TRBJ1-2|NA|TRBV7-9
CASSLEDTYGYTF
TGTGCCAGCAGCTTAGAAGACACCTATGGCTACACCTTC
>TRBJ2-7|TRBD1|TRBV11-2
CASSLPGQSGYEQYF
TGTGCCAGCAGCCTACCGGGACAGTCCGGCTACGAGCAGTACTTC
>TRBJ2-1|TRBD1|TRBV29-1
CSVGRDRGYNEQFF
TGCAGCGTAGGCCGGGACAGGGGTTACAATGAGCAGTTCTTC
>TRBJ2-7|TRBD2|TRBV7-9
CASSSTSGTDEQYF
TGTGCCAGCAGCTCCACTAGCGGGACTGACGAGCAGTACTTC
>TRBJ1-2|NA|TRBV14
CASSQDTGYGYTF
TGTGCCAGCAGCCAAGATACAGGGTATGGCTACACCTTC
>TRBJ2-1|TRBD2|TRBV19
CASSSRVKGTITYNEQFF
TGTGCCAGTAGTAGCAGGGTCAAGGGGACTATAACGTACAATGAGCAGTTCTTC
>TRBJ1-1|NA|TRBV12-5
CASGSAENTEAFF
TGTGCTAGTGGTTCAGCGGAGAACACTGAAGCTTTCTTT
>TRBJ1-4|TRBD1|TRBV2
CASSNRGGGEKLFF
TGTGCCAGCAGTAACAGGGGTGGAGGTGAAAAACTGTTTTTT
>TRBJ1-6|TRBD1|TRBV5-1
CASSLSETGSNSPLHF
TGCGCCAGCAGCTTGAGTGAGACAGGGTCTAATTCACCCCTCCACTTT
>TRBJ1-2|TRBD1|TRBV29-1
CSVSPTGRRGYTF
TGCAGCGTTTCCCCGACAGGGAGGCGAGGCTACACCTTC
>TRBJ1-1|TRBD1|TRBV27
CASRPNRGRTEAFF
TGTGCCAGCAGACCCAACAGGGGGCGGACTGAAGCTTTCTTT
>TRBJ1-6|NA|TRBV5-1
CASSWGEPYSPLHF
TGCGCCAGCAGCTGGGGGGAACCCTATTCACCCCTCCACTTT
>TRBJ1-4|TRBD1|TRBV30
CAWSDGDRVEKLFF
TGTGCCTGGAGTGATGGGGACAGGGTCGAAAAACTGTTTTTT
>TRBJ2-3|NA|TRBV25-1
CASAGLLGDTQYF
TGTGCCAGCGCAGGACTCCTTGGGGATACGCAGTATTTT
>TRBJ1-5|TRBD1|TRBV9
CASSLGQGDQPQHF
TGTGCCAGCAGCTTAGGACAGGGGGATCAGCCCCAGCATTTT
>TRBJ1-5|NA|TRBV11-2
CASSLQNRQPQHF
TGTGCCAGCAGCTTGCAGAACCGTCAGCCCCAGCATTTT
>TRBJ1-1|NA|TRBV28
CASSYGGAEAFF
TGTGCCAGCAGTTACGGGGGGGCTGAAGCTTTCTTT
>TRBJ2-1|TRBD2|TRBV6-1
CASSEGTSGRTVGFF
TGTGCCAGCAGTGAAGGGACTAGCGGGAGGACAGTCGGGTTCTTC
>TRBJ1-1|TRBD1|TRBV30
CAHTRGLNTEAFF
TGTGCCCATACGAGGGGGCTGAACACTGAAGCTTTCTTT
>TRBJ1-2|NA|TRBV7-8
CASSLVVLAGRMSYGYTF
TGTGCCAGCAGCTTAGTAGTATTGGCGGGACGGATGTCCTATGGCTACACCTTC
>TRBJ1-3|NA|TRBV7-2
CASSVIGGNTIYF
TGTGCCAGCAGCGTAATTGGAGGGAACACCATATATTTT
>TRBJ1-2|TRBD1|TRBV7-2
CASSLSLDRGTDGYTF
TGTGCCAGCAGCCTTTCCTTAGACAGGGGGACAGATGGCTACACCTTC
>TRBJ1-1|TRBD1|TRBV28
CASSSTGSEAFF
TGTGCCAGCAGTTCGACAGGGTCTGAAGCTTTCTTT
>TRBJ2-3|TRBD1|TRBV5-1
CASSAGQGGRADTQYF
TGCGCCAGCAGCGCCGGACAGGGAGGAAGGGCAGATACGCAGTATTTT
>TRBJ1-5|TRBD1|TRBV28
CASVRGRNQPQHF
TGTGCCAGCGTTAGGGGGCGAAATCAGCCCCAGCATTTT
>TRBJ2-1|NA|TRBV6-6
CASSPESSEQFF
TGTGCCAGCAGTCCCGAGTCTAGTGAGCAGTTCTTC
>TRBJ2-5|NA|TRBV11-3
CASSFGSLVETQYF
TGTGCCAGCAGCTTCGGGTCACTCGTAGAGACCCAGTACTTC
>TRBJ1-1|NA|TRBV4-3
CASSPKVRAGNTEAFF
TGCGCCAGCAGTCCCAAGGTTCGTGCAGGGAACACTGAAGCTTTCTTT
>TRBJ2-7|NA|TRBV2
CASSEIVGSGNSYEQYF
TGTGCCAGCAGTGAAATCGTTGGGAGCGGCAACTCCTACGAGCAGTACTTC
>TRBJ2-7|NA|TRBV5-1
CASSLTSREQYF
TGCGCCAGCAGTCTTACTAGCCGCGAGCAGTACTTC
>TRBJ1-2|NA|TRBV19
CASSTSNYGYTF
TGTGCCAGTAGTACCAGTAACTATGGCTACACCTTC
>TRBJ2-1|TRBD2|TRBV10-3
CAIKREGYNEQFF
TGTGCCATCAAGCGGGAGGGCTACAATGAGCAGTTCTTC
>TRBJ1-2|TRBD1|TRBV27
CASSEGQGALSGYTF
TGTGCCAGCAGTGAGGGACAGGGGGCTTTATCTGGCTACACCTTC
>TRBJ1-2|NA|TRBV19
CASMGQGKIDGYTF
TGTGCCAGTATGGGGCAGGGGAAGATAGATGGCTACACCTTC
>TRBJ2-2|TRBD2|TRBV7-3
CASSSLAASGTGELFF
TGTGCCAGCAGCTCCCTCGCTGCTAGCGGGACCGGGGAGCTGTTTTTT
>TRBJ2-1|TRBD2|TRBV5-1
CASSFPAGGYNEQFF
TGCGCCAGCAGCTTCCCAGCGGGAGGCTACAATGAGCAGTTCTTC
>TRBJ2-7|TRBD2|TRBV4-1
CASSPPGGSYEQYF
TGCGCCAGCAGCCCGCCGGGAGGGAGCTACGAGCAGTACTTC